This TCR beta chain is drawn from a study of cytomegalovirus exposure and HLA in healthy donors. Donors counted as nominally healthy when sampled, yet unrecorded immune exposures were likely. The PCR employed 60 Vbeta primers together with 13 Jbeta primers. This table comes from immunoSEQ multiplex PCR, and its TCRdb copy is limited to in-frame clones, with some not included. The sample includes 85,000 to 120,000 clones, roughly 71% seen only once; the top ten take 2.5% to 3%. CDR1 and CDR2 from the germline V gene are MDHEN and SYDVKM. The CDR3 covers 11 residues. Trimming left V 5 bases short and J 5 bases short, with 6 bases between. This clone was seen a few times. As yet, its antigen is unknown. Points from the study as a whole: Serostatus for CMV was the only available immune exposure information. When a later analysis was performed, an Asian-associated ancestry cluster reportedly had fewer N-insertions than the roughly 630-donor mean.

The chain employs TRBV28 and TRBJ1-2, with D uncertain. The sequence was collected from a male donor in good health and CMV-seropositive. The sample comprised PBMCs. Written as DNA, the CDR3 is TGTGCCAGCAGTGGAGGGTATGGCTACACCTTC. It translates to CASSGGYGYTF.